This T cell receptor beta chain was sequenced during a study of cytomegalovirus exposure and HLA in healthy donors. The germline CDR1 and CDR2 sequences are SGHRS and YFSETQ. Unmatched junction bases numbered 10, after V lost 3 bases and J lost 2 bases. CDR3 length equals 18 residues. The protocol was immunoSEQ multiplex PCR, while the TCRdb copy is restricted to in-frame clones and leaves out a portion. Counted here are more than 110,000 clones, about 86% occurring once; the ten biggest clones make up roughly 3%. Concerning this clone: Its antigen is unknown.

Broader study findings: Per published reports, the classifier diagnosed cytomegalovirus status with high specificity and sensitivity.

The chain carries TRBV5-1 and TRBJ2-5; 13 bases match TRBD2. Sequenced sample: PBMCs. This TCR came from a man younger than 35 in good health and CMV-seronegative. The CDR3 sequence: CASSSGTSGVSRQETQYF. The CDR3 DNA is TGCGCCAGCAGCTCCGGGACTAGCGGGGTCTCGCGGCAAGAGACCCAGTACTTC.